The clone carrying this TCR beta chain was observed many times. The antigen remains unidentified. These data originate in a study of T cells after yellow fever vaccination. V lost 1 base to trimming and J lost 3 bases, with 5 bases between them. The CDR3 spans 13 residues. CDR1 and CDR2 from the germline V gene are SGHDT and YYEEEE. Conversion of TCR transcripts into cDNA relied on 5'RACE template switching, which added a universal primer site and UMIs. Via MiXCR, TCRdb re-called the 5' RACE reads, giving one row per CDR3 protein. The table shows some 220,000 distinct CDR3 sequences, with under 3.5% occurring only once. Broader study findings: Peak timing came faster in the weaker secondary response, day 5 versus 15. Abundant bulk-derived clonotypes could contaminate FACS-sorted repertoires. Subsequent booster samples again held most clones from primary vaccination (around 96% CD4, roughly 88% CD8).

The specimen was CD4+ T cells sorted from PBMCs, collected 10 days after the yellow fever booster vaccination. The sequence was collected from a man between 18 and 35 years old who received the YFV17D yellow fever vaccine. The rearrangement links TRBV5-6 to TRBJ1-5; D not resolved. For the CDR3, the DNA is TGTGCCAGCAGCTTGACCCCCAATCAGCCCCAGCATTTT. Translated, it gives CASSLTPNQPQHF.